This TCR beta chain was observed in a study of read filtering for tumor transcriptome and immune sequencing. The V and J ends lost 5 bases and 2 bases respectively, with 17 bases between them. The length of the CDR3 is 15 residues. CDR1 is SQVTM and CDR2 is ANQGSEA in the germline V gene. The library was built from about 0.4 ug RNA with molecular barcoded adaptors for alpha/delta and beta/gamma chains. Each CDR3 protein gets one entry after TCRdb re-called the reads with MiXCR. The repertoire has 43,000 or so distinct CDR3 sequences, less than 15% of them found once; the top ten carry more than 12%. This clonotype was detected ten times or more.

The sequenced sample was a population of CD138-negative cells sorted from bone marrow. The genes are TRBV29-1 and TRBJ2-3, with D tentatively TRBD1 (7 bases). The receptor's source is a donor aged 40 or older with multiple myeloma. Written as DNA, the CDR3 is TGCAGCGTTCGCGGGGACAGCTCGAACACAGATACGCAGTATTTT. It encodes CSVRGDSSNTDTQYF.